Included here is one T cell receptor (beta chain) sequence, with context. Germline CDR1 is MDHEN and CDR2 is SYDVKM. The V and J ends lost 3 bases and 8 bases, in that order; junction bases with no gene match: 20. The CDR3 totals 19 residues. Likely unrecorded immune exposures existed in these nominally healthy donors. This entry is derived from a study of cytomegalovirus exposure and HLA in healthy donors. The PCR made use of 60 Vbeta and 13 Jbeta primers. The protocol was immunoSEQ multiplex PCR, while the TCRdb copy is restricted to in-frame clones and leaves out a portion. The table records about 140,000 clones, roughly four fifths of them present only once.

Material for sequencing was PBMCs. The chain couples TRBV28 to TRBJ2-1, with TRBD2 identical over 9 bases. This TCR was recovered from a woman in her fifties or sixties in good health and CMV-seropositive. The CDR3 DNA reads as TGTGCCAGCAGTTTTCAGGGTAGAGGCGGGAGGGCCATAATCTATGAGCAGTTCTTC. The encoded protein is CASSFQGRGGRAIIYEQFF. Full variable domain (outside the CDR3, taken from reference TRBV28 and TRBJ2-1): DVKVTQSSRYLVKRTGEKVFLECVQDMDHENMFWYRQDPGLGLRLIYFSYDVKMKEKGDIPEGYSVSREKKERFSLILESASTNQTSMYLCASSFQGRGGRAIIYEQFFGPGTRLTVL.